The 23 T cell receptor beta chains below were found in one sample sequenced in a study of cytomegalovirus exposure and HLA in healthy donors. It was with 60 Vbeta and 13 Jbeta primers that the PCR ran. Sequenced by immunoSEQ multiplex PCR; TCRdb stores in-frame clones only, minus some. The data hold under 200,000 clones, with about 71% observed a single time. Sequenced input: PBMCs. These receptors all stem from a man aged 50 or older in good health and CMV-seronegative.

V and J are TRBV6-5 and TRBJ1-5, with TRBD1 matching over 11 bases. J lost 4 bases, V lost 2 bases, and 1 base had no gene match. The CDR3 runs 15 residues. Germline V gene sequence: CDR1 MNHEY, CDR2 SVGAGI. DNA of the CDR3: TGTGCCAGCAGTTACGGACAGGGGGCGAATCAGCCCCAGCATTTT. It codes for CASSYGQGANQPQHF.

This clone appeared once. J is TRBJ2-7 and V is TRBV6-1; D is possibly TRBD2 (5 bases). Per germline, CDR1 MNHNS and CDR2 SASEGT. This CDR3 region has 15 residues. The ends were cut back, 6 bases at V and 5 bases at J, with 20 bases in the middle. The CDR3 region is CASRRIRETLNEQYF. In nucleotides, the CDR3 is TGTGCCAGCAGGAGGATAAGGGAGACTCTCAACGAGCAGTACTTC.

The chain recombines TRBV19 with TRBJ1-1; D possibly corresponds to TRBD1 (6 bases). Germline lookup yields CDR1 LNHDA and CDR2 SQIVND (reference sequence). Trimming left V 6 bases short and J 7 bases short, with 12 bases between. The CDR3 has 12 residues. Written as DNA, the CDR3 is TGTGCCAGTAGCTTACAGGGAGTTGAAGCTTTCTTT. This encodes CASSLQGVEAFF.

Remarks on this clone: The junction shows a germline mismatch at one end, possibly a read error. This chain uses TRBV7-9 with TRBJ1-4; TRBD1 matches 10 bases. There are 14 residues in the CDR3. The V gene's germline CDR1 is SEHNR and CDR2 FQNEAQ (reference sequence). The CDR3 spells CSSSPGQGRQKLFF. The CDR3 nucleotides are TGTTCCAGCAGCCCGGGACAGGGGAGGCAAAAACTGTTTTTT.

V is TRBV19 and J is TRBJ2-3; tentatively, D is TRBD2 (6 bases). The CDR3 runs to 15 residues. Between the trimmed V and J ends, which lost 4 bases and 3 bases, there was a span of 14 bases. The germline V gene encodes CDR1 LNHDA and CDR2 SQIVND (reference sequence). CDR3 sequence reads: CASSTRVGRTDTQYF. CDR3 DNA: TGTGCCAGTAGTACCCGGGTCGGGAGAACAGATACGCAGTATTTT.

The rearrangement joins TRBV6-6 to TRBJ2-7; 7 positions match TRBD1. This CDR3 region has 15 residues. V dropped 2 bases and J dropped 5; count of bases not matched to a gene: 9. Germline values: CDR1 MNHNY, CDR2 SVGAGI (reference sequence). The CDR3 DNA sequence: TGTGCCAGCAGTTACCCGACAGGGACGGTCGACGAGCAGTACTTC. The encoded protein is CASSYPTGTVDEQYF.

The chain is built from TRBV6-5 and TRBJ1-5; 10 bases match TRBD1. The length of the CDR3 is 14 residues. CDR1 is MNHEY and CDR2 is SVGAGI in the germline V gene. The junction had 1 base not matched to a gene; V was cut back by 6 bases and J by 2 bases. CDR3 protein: CASRGTGGNQPQHF. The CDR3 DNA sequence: TGTGCCAGCAGGGGGACAGGGGGCAATCAGCCCCAGCATTTT.

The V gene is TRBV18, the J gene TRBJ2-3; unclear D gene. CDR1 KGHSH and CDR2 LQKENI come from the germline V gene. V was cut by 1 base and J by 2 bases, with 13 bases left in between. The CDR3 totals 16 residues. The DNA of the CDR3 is TGTGCCAGCTCACCACTTCTCCCTACTAACACAGATACGCAGTATTTT. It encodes CASSPLLPTNTDTQYF.

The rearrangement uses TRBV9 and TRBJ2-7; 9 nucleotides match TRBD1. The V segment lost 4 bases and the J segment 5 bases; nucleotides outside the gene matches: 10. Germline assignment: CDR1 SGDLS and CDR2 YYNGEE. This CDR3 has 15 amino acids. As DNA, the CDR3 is TGTGCCAGCAGCCCCTGGACAGGGGTAGGAAACGAGCAGTACTTC. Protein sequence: CASSPWTGVGNEQYF.

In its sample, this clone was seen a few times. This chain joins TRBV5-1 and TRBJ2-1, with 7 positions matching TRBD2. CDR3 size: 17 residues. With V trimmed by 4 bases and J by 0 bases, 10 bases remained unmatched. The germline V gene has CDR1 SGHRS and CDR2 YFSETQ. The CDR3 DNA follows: TGCGCCAGCAGCCGTCGAACTCTAGCGGACTCCTACAATGAGCAGTTCTTC. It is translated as CASSRRTLADSYNEQFF.

The CDR3 nucleotides are TGTGCCAGCAGCGTCCACGGGGGGCTTGATTCACCCCTCCACTTT. Residues: CASSVHGGLDSPLHF. The V gene is TRBV7-8, the J gene TRBJ1-6; D may be TRBD1 (6 bases). V was pared by 5 bases and J by 8 bases, with 16 bases between. CDR1 and CDR2 (germline): SGHVS, FQNEAQ. There are 15 residues in the CDR3.

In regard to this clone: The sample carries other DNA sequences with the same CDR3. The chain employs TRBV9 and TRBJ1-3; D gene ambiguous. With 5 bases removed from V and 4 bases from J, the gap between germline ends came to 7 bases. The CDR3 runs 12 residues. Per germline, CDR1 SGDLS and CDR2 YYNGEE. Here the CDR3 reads CASSAAGNTIYF. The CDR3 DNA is TGTGCCAGCAGTGCAGCGGGAAACACCATATATTTT.

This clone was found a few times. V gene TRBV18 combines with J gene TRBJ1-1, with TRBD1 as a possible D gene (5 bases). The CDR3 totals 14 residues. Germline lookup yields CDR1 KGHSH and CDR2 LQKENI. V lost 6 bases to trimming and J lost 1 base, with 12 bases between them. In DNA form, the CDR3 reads TGTGCCAGCTCTGGAGGGACGGCGAACACTGAAGCTTTCTTT. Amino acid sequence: CASSGGTANTEAFF.

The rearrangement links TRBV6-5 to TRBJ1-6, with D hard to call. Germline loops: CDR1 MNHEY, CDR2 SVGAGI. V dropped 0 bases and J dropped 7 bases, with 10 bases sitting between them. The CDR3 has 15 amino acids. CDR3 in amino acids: CASSYSPRGNSPLHF. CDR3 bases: TGTGCCAGCAGTTACTCTCCGCGAGGAAATTCACCCCTCCACTTT.

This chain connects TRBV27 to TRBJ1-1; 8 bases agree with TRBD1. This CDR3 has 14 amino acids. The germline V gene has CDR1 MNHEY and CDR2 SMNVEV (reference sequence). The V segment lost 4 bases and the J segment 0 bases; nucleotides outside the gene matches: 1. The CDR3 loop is CASSSDRVNTEAFF. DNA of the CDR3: TGTGCCAGCAGTTCGGACAGGGTGAACACTGAAGCTTTCTTT.

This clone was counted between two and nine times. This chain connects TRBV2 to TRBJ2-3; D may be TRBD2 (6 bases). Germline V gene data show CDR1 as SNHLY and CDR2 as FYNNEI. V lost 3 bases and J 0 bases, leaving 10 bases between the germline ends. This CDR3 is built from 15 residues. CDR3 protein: CASSEAAGSTDTQYF. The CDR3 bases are TGTGCCAGCAGTGAGGCCGCGGGGAGCACAGATACGCAGTATTTT.

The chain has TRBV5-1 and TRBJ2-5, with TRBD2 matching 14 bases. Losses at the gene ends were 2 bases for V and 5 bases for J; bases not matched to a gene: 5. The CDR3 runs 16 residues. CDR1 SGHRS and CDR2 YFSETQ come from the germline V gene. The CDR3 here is CASSFGGLAGVETQYF. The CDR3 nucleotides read TGCGCCAGCAGCTTTGGGGGACTAGCGGGGGTGGAGACCCAGTACTTC. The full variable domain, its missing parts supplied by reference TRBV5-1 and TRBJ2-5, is KAGVTQTPRYLIKTRGQQVTLSCSPISGHRSVSWYQQTPGQGLQFLFEYFSETQRNKGNFPGRFSGRQFSNSRSEMNVSTLELGDSALYLCASSFGGLAGVETQYFGPGTRLLVL.

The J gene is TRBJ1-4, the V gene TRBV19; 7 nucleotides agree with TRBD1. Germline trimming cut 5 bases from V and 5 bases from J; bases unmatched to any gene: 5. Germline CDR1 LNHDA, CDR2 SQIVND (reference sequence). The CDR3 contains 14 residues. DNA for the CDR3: TGTGCCAGTAGTCCTACAGGGGTGAATGAAAAACTGTTTTTT. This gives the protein CASSPTGVNEKLFF.

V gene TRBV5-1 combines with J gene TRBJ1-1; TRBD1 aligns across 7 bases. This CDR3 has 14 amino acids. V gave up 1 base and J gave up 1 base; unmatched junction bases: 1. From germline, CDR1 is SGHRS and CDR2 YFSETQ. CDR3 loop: CASSLTGANTEAFF. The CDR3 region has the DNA TGCGCCAGCAGCTTGACAGGGGCGAACACTGAAGCTTTCTTT.

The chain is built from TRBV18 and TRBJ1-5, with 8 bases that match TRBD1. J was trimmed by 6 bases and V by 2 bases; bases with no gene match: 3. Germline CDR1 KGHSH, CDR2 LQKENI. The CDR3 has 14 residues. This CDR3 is CASSPGRGLQPQHF. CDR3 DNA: TGTGCCAGCTCACCAGGCAGGGGGCTTCAGCCCCAGCATTTT.

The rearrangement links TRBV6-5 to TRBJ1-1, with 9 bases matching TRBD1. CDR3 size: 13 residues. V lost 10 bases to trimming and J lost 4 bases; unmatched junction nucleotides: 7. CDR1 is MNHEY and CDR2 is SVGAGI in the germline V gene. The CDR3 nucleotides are TGTGCCACCTCACAGGGGGCAGGCACTGAAGCTTTCTTT. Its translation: CATSQGAGTEAFF.

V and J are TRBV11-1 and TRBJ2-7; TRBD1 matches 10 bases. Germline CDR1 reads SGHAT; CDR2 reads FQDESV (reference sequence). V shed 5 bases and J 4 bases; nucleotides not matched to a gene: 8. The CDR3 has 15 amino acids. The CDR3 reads CASSKPGDRGYEQYF. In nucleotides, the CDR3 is TGTGCCAGCAGCAAACCGGGGGACAGGGGATACGAGCAGTACTTC. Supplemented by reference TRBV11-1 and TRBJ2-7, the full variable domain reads EAEVAQSPRYKITEKSQAVAFWCDPISGHATLYWYRQILGQGPELLVQFQDESVVDDSQLPKDRFSAERLKGVDSTLKIQPAELGDSAMYLCASSKPGDRGYEQYFGPGTRLTVT.

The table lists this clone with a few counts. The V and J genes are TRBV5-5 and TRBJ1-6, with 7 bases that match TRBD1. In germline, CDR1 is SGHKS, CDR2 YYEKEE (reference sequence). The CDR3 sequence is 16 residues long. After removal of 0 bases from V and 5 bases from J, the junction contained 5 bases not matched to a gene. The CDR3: CASSLGDRANNSPLHF. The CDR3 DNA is TGTGCCAGCAGCTTGGGAGACAGGGCCAATAATTCACCCCTCCACTTT.